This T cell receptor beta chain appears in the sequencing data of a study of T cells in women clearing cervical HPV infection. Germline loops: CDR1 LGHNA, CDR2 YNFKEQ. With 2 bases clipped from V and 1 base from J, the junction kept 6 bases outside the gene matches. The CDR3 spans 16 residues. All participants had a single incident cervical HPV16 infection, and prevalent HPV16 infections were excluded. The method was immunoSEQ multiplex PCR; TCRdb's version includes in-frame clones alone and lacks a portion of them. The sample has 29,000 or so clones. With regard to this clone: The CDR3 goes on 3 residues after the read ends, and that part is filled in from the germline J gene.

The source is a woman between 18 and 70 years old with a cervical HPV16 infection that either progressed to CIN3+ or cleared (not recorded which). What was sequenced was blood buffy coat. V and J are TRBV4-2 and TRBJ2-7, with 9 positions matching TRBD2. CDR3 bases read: TGTGCCAGCAGCCAAAGCCTTAGCGGGGGATCCTACGAG. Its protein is CASSQSLSGGSYE. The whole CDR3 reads CASSQSLSGGSYEQYF.